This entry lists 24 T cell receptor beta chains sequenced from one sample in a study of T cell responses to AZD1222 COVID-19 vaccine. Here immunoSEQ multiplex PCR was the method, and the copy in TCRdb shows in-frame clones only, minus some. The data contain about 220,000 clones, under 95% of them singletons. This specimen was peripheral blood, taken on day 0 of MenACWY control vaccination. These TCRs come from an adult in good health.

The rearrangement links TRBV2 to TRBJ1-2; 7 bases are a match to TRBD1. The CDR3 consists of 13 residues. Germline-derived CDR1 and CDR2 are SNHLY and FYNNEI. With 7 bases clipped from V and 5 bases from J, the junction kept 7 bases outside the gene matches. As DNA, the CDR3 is TGTGCCAGCAAAGGGGACAGTGTTTATGGCTACACCTTC. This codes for CASKGDSVYGYTF.

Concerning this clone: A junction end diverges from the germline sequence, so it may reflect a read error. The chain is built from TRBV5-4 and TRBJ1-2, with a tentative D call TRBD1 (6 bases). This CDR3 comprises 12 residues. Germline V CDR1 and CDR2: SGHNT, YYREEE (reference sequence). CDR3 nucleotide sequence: TGTGCCCGCAGCTGGGGGGCGGGGGGCTACACCTTC. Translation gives CARSWGAGGYTF. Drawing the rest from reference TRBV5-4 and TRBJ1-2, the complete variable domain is ETGVTQSPTHLIKTRGQQVTLRCSSQSGHNTVSWYQQALGQGPQFIFQYYREEENGRGNFPPRFSGLQFPNYSSELNVNALELDDSALYLCARSWGAGGYTFGSGTRLTVV.

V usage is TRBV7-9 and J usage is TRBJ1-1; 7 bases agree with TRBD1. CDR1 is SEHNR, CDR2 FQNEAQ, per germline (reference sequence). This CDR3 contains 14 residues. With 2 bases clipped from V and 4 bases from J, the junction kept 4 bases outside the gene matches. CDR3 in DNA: TGTGCCAGCAGCTTACAGGGGGTGGGCACTGAAGCTTTCTTT. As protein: CASSLQGVGTEAFF.

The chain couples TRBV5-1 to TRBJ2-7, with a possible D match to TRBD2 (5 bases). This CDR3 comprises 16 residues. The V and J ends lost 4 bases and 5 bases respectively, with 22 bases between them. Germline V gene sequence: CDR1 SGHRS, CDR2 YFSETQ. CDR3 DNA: TGCGCCAGCAGCCCAAGGACTGCCAGTATCGAGAACGAGCAGTACTTC. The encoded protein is CASSPRTASIENEQYF.

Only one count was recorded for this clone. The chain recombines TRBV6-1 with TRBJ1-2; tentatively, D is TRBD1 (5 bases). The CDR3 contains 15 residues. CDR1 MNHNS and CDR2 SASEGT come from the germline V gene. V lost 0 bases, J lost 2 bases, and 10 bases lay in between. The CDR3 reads CASSEAWGINYGYTF. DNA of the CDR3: TGTGCCAGCAGTGAAGCTTGGGGGATAAACTATGGCTACACCTTC.

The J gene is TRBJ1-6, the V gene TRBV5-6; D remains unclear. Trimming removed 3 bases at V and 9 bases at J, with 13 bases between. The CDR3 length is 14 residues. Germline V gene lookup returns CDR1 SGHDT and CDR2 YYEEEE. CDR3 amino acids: CASSSSRLGSPLHF. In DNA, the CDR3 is TGTGCCAGCAGCTCCTCGCGTTTGGGTTCACCCCTCCACTTT.

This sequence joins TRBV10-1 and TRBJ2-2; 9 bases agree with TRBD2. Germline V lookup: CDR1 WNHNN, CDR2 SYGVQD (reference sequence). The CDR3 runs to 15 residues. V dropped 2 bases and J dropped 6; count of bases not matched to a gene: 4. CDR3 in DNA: TGCGCCAGCAGTGAGCTGCGGGGGGGCTCCGGGGAGCTGTTTTTT. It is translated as CASSELRGGSGELFF.

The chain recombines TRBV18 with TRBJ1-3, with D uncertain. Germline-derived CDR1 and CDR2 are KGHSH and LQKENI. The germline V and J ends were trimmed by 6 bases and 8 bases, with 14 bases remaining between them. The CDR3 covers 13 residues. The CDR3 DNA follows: TGTGCCAGCTCCGAGGACTCCGCGGACACCATATATTTT. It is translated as CASSEDSADTIYF. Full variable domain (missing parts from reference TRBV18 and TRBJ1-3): NAGVMQNPRHLVRRRGQEARLRCSPMKGHSHVYWYRQLPEEGLKFMVYLQKENIIDESGMPKERFSAEFPKEGPSILRIQQVVRGDSAAYFCASSEDSADTIYFGEGSWLTVV.

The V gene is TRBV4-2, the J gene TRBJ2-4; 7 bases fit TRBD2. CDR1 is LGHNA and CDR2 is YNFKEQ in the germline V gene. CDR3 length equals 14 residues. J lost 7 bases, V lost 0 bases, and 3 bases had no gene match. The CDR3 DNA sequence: TGTGCCAGCAGCCAAGATACTAGCGCCAACATTCAGTACTTC. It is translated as CASSQDTSANIQYF.

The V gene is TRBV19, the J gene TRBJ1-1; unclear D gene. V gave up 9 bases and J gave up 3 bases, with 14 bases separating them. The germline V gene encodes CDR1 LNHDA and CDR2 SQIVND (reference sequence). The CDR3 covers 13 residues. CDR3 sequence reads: CASSPVGHTEAFF. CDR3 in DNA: TGTGCCAGCTCCCCTGTGGGTCACACTGAAGCTTTCTTT.

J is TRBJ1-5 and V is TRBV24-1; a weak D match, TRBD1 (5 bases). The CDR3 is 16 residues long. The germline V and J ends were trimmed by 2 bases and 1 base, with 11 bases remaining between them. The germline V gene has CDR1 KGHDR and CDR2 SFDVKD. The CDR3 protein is CATSDSGRKSNQPQHF. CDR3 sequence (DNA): TGTGCCACCAGTGATTCGGGACGGAAAAGCAATCAGCCCCAGCATTTT.

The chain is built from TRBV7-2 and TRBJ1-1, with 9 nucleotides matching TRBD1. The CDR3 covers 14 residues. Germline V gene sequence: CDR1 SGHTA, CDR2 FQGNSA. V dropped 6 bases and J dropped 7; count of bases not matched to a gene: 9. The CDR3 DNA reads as TGTGCCAGCAGTCAACAGGGGGCGATCGGTGAAGCTTTCTTT. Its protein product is CASSQQGAIGEAFF.

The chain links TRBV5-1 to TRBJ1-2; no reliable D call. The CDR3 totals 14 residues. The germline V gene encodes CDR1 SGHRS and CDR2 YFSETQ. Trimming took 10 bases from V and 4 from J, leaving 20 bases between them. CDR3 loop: CACRSLGSPYGYTF. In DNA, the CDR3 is TGCGCCTGCCGGTCCTTGGGCAGCCCCTATGGCTACACCTTC.

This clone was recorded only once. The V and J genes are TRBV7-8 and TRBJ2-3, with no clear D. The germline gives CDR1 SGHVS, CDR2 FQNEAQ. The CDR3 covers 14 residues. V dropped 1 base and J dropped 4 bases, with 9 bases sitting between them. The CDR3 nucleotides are TGTGCCAGCAGCTTAGTACTCCGGGCAGATACGCAGTATTTT. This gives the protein CASSLVLRADTQYF. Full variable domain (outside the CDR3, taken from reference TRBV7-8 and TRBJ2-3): GAGVSQSPRYKVAKRGQDVALRCDPISGHVSLFWYQQALGQGPEFLTYFQNEAQLDKSGLPSDRFFAERPEGSVSTLKIQRTQQEDSAVYLCASSLVLRADTQYFGPGTRLTVL.

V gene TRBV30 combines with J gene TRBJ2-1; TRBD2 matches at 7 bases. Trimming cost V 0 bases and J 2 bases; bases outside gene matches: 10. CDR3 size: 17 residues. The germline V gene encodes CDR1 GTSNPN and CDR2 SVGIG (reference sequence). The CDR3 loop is CAWSVRPGGGPYNEQFF. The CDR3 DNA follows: TGTGCCTGGAGTGTACGCCCTGGCGGGGGTCCCTACAATGAGCAGTTCTTC.

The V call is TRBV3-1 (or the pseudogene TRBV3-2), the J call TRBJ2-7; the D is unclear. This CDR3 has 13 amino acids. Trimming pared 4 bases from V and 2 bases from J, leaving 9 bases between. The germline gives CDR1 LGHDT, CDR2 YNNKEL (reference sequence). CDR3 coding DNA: TGTGCCAGCAGCCGCCCAGGTCCCTACGAGCAGTACTTC. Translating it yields CASSRPGPYEQYF.

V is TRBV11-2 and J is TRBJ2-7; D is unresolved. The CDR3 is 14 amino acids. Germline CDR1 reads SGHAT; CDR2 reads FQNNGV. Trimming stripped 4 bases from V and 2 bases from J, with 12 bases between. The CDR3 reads CASSSLRFPYEQYF. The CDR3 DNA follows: TGTGCCAGCAGCTCTCTTAGATTCCCCTACGAGCAGTACTTC.

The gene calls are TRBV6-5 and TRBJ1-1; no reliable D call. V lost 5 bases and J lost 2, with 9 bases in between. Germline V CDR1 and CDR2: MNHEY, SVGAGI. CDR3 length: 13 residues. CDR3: CASSKLINTEAFF. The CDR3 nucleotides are TGTGCCAGCAGTAAGCTTATTAACACTGAAGCTTTCTTT.

The CDR3 here is CASSPGLANTGELFF. The CDR3 DNA reads TGTGCCAGCAGCCCCGGACTAGCGAACACCGGGGAGCTGTTTTTT. This chain connects TRBV7-6 to TRBJ2-2; the match to TRBD2 covers 7 bases. Germline lookup yields CDR1 SGHVS and CDR2 FNYEAQ. This CDR3 is built from 15 residues. V dropped 5 bases and J dropped 0; count of bases not matched to a gene: 3. The full variable domain, with the rest looked up from reference TRBV7-6 and TRBJ2-2, is GAGVSQSPRYKVTKRGQDVALRCDPISGHVSLYWYRQALGQGPEFLTYFNYEAQQDKSGLPNDRFSAERPEGSISTLTIQRTEQRDSAMYRCASSPGLANTGELFFGEGSRLTVL.

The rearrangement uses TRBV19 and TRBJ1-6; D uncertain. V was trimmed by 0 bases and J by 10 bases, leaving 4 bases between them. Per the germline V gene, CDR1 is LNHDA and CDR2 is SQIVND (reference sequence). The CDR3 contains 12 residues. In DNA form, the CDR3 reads TGTGCCAGTAGTATAGAGGGATCACCCCTCCACTTT. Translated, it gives CASSIEGSPLHF.

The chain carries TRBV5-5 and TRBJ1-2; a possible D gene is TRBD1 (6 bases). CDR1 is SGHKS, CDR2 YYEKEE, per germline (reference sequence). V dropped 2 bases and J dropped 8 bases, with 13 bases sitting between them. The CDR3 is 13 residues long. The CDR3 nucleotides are TGTGCCAGCAGCTTCCTGGGGGGCGGCGGCTACACCTTC. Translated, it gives CASSFLGGGGYTF.

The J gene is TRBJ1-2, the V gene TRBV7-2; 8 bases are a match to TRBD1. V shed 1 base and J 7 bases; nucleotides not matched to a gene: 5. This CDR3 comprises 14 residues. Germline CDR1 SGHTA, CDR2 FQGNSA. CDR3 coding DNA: TGTGCCAGCAGCTTAGGGACAGGGCGAGGTGGCTACACCTTC. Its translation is CASSLGTGRGGYTF.

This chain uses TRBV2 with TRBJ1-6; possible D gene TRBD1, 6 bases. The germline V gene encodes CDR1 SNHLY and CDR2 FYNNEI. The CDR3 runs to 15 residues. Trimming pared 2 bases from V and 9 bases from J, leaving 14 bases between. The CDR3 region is CASSELRGARSPLHF. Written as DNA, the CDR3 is TGTGCCAGCAGTGAACTGCGGGGGGCGCGTTCACCCCTCCACTTT.

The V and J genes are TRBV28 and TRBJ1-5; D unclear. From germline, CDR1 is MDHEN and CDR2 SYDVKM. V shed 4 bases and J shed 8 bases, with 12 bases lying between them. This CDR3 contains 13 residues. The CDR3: CASSYVGHKPQHF. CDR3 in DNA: TGTGCCAGCAGTTACGTAGGGCATAAGCCCCAGCATTTT.